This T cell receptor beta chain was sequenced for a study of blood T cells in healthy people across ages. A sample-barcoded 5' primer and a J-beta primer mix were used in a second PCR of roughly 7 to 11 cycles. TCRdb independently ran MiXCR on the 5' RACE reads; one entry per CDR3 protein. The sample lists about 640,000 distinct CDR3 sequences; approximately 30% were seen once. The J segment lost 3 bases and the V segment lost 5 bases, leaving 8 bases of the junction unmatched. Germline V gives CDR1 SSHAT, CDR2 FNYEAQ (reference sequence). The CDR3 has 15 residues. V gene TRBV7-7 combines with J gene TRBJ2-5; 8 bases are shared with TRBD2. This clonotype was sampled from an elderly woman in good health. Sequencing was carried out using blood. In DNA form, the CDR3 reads TGTGCCAGCAGCCTCACCGGGACTAGTAAAGAGACCCAGTACTTC. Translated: CASSLTGTSKETQYF.